The T cell receptor beta chain described here comes from a study of shared T cell receptors in the human thymus. This clone appeared a few times. TCRdb keeps only in-frame clones here, not all; method: immunoSEQ multiplex PCR. The sample contains under 700,000 clones, approximately 80% of which appear only once. The CDR3 has 17 residues. Per germline, CDR1 LNHNV and CDR2 YYDKDF (reference sequence). The trim removed 3 bases at V and 5 bases at J, leaving 16 bases unmatched. These data also featured in a second study, about human thymus T cells. Per that paper: Thymus tissue was removed during corrective cardiac surgery.

The clonotype was recovered from a boy in the first two years of life with a congenital heart defect. Source material: thymocytes. V gene TRBV15 combines with J gene TRBJ2-7, with TRBD1 identical over 7 bases. The CDR3 DNA reads as TGTGCCACCAGCAGTTCCTCAACCCACAGGGGAAAGGACGAGCAGTACTTC. Protein sequence: CATSSSSTHRGKDEQYF.